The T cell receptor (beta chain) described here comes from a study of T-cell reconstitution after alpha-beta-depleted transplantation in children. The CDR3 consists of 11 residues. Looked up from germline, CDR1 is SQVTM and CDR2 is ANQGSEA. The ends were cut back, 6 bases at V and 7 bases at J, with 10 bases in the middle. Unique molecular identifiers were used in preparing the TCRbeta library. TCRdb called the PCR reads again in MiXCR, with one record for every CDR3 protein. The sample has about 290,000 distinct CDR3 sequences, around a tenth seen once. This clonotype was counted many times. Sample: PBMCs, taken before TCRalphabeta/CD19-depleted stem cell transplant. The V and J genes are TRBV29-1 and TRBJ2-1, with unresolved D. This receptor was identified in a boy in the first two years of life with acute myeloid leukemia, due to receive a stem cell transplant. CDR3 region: CSVELGNEQFF. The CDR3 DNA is TGCAGCGTCGAGCTAGGAAATGAGCAGTTCTTC.